Listed below are T cell receptor beta chains from one sample, sequenced in a study of identical twins. Each CDR3 protein is one row after TCRdb ran MiXCR on the 5' RACE reads. The table shows roughly 1,500,000 distinct CDR3 sequences, with less than 35% occurring only once. Sequencing was performed on cord blood. The receptors shown here come from a newborn girl in good health. Both conserved end residues are part of each CDR3. D genes are given only for firm matches. For some rows the clone size is stated as once, few or many, or as a class when expanded; others skip it.

v_call	d_call	j_call	clone_size	cdr3_nt	cdr3_aa
TRBV24-1	TRBD2	TRBJ2-1	.	TGTGCCACCCTTGGGACTAGCGGACGGAATGAGCAGTTCTTC	CATLGTSGRNEQFF
TRBV25-1	.	TRBJ2-7	.	TGTGCCAGCAGTGATGGGGCCCGGGACCCTTCCTACGAGCAGTACTTC	CASSDGARDPSYEQYF
TRBV24-1	TRBD2	TRBJ2-5	.	TGTGCCACCAGTGATGTTAGCGGGAGTGAGACCCAGTACTTC	CATSDVSGSETQYF
TRBV2	TRBD1	TRBJ2-4	few	TGTGCCAGCAGTGCAGAGACAGGGGGCTTCAAAAACATTCAGTACTTC	CASSAETGGFKNIQYF
TRBV7-9	.	TRBJ2-5	.	TGTGCCAGTCGGGTCGGGGTAGGAGAGACCCAGTACTTC	CASRVGVGETQYF
TRBV6-1	TRBD1	TRBJ2-7	.	TGTGCCAGCAGTGAGTGGGACAGGAGGCTCTACGAGCAGTACTTC	CASSEWDRRLYEQYF
TRBV20-1	.	TRBJ2-3	many	TGCAGTGCTAGAATTTACACAGATACGCAGTATTTT	CSARIYTDTQYF
TRBV11-1	.	TRBJ2-2	.	TGTGCCAGCAGCTTTCTGGGGTCCTCGATTAACACCGGGGAGCTGTTTTTT	CASSFLGSSINTGELFF
TRBV10-3	TRBD2	TRBJ2-5	many	TGTGCCATCAGTGAGGGCGGTAGCGGGAACCAAGAGACCCAGTACTTC	CAISEGGSGNQETQYF
TRBV13	.	TRBJ2-3	.	TGTGCCAGCAGCTTAGGCTTGGGGGGACCAGATACGCAGTATTTT	CASSLGLGGPDTQYF
TRBV5-1	TRBD1	TRBJ1-1	.	TGCGCCAGCAGCCCCACACCCAGGGGGAATCGCAACACTGAAGCTTTCTTT	CASSPTPRGNRNTEAFF
TRBV7-9	.	TRBJ1-4	.	TGTGCCAGCAGTTTCGATAGGGGGAAACTGTTTTTT	CASSFDRGKLFF
TRBV10-3	TRBD1	TRBJ1-4	few	TGTGCCATCCGGGGGACAGCTAATGAAAAACTGTTTTTT	CAIRGTANEKLFF
TRBV29-1	.	TRBJ1-2	.	TGCAGCGTTGAACAGGGTTTCCCAAATGGCTACACCTTC	CSVEQGFPNGYTF
TRBV6-5	.	TRBJ2-6	few	TGTGCCAGCAGTTACCTCTGGCAGGGGTTTGACTCTGGGGCCAACGTCCTGACTTTC	CASSYLWQGFDSGANVLTF
TRBV2	.	TRBJ2-2	.	TGTGCCAGCAGGTACCGGGACACCGGGGAGCTGTTTTTT	CASRYRDTGELFF
TRBV12-5	TRBD1	TRBJ2-2	.	TGTGCTAGTGGTTTGGCGGGACAGGGGAACACCGGGGAGCTGTTTTTT	CASGLAGQGNTGELFF
TRBV4-1	.	TRBJ1-2	.	TGCGCCAGCAGCCAAGACCCAGGGGTGTATGGCTACACCTTC	CASSQDPGVYGYTF
TRBV4-2	.	TRBJ2-7	.	TGTGCCAGCAGCCAAGATACGGCCGCCTACGAGCAGTACTTC	CASSQDTAAYEQYF
TRBV2	.	TRBJ2-7	few	TGTGCCAGCACCAAGTCGGGGGCCAGCTCCTACAATGAGCAGTACTTC	CASTKSGASSYNEQYF
TRBV7-2	.	TRBJ1-4	.	TGTGCCAGCAGCTTATTTCCAGGGGTCGTAATGAGGAAACTGTTTTTT	CASSLFPGVVMRKLFF
TRBV24-1	.	TRBJ1-6	.	TGTGCCACCAGTGATTTCGGGTCTCGGCATTATAATTCACCCCTCCACTTT	CATSDFGSRHYNSPLHF
TRBV4-2	.	TRBJ2-3	many	TGTGCCAGCAGCCAGGAGGGATTCCTAGGGGATACGCAGTATTTT	CASSQEGFLGDTQYF
TRBV5-1	.	TRBJ1-4	few	TGCGCCAGCAGCTTGGCCTTTGCTAATGAAAAACTGTTTTTT	CASSLAFANEKLFF
TRBV27	.	TRBJ2-1	.	TGTGCCAGCAGTTTATCAGCACCCCGGCGGGAGCAGTTCTTC	CASSLSAPRREQFF
TRBV20-1	TRBD2	TRBJ2-1	.	TGCAGTGCTAGAGACCCCACGACTAGCGGGGGGGCTTATGAGCAGTTCTTC	CSARDPTTSGGAYEQFF
TRBV2	TRBD1	TRBJ2-1	.	TGTGCCAGCAGAGGACAGGGGTTTGAGCAGTTCTTC	CASRGQGFEQFF
TRBV7-2	.	TRBJ1-4	.	TGTGCCAGCAGCTTTGTGTATGGGGGAACTAATGAAAAACCGTTTTTT	CASSFVYGGTNEKPFF
TRBV12-3/TRBV12-4	TRBD1	TRBJ2-3	.	TGTGCCAGCAGTTTGATACAGGGGGCCCGCACAGATACGCAGTATTTT	CASSLIQGARTDTQYF
TRBV25-1	.	TRBJ2-1	many	TGTGCCAGCAGTGATGGCCGACCTTCCTACAATGAGCAGTTCTTC	CASSDGRPSYNEQFF
TRBV3-1	TRBD2	TRBJ2-1	.	TGTGCCAGCAGCCAAGGCCGGGAGGGTAGTGATAATGAGCAGTTCTTC	CASSQGREGSDNEQFF
TRBV4-2	.	TRBJ2-1	many	TGTGCCAGCAGCCAAGAGGTGGGACCTTACAATGAGCAGTTCTTC	CASSQEVGPYNEQFF
TRBV5-1	.	TRBJ2-1	few	TGCGCCAGCACAGTAGCGGCCGCTAAACCCAATGAGCAGTTCTTC	CASTVAAAKPNEQFF
TRBV5-6	.	TRBJ2-7	.	TGTGCCAGCACCCCGAACGAGGGCGGGTCCTCCTACAATGAGCAGTACTTC	CASTPNEGGSSYNEQYF
TRBV7-2	.	TRBJ1-2	.	TGTGCCAGCAGCTTAGTTCGACAGGTTAACTATGGCCACACCTTC	CASSLVRQVNYGHTF
TRBV12-3/TRBV12-4	TRBD2	TRBJ2-3	.	TGTGCCAGCAGCACCTACGGACTAGCGAGCACAGATACGCAGTATTTT	CASSTYGLASTDTQYF
TRBV5-1	.	TRBJ1-4	many	TGCGCCAGCAGCTGGACGGTAAATGAAAAACTGTTTTTT	CASSWTVNEKLFF
TRBV29-1	TRBD1	TRBJ2-3	few	TGCAGCGTTGCTCCCCACAGGGGGTTCAGTGATACGCAGTATTTT	CSVAPHRGFSDTQYF
TRBV10-3	TRBD1	TRBJ2-1	.	TGTGCCATCAGTGAGCCTAAGACAGGGCGTGAGCAGTTCTTC	CAISEPKTGREQFF
TRBV3-1	TRBD1	TRBJ2-3	few	TGTGCCAGCAGCCAAAGGACAGGGAGAACCACAGATACGCAGTATTTT	CASSQRTGRTTDTQYF
TRBV28	.	TRBJ2-1	.	TGTGCCAGCAGTTTAATCGGGTTCAATGAGCAGTTCTTC	CASSLIGFNEQFF
TRBV20-1	.	TRBJ1-4	.	TGCAGTGCTAGAGGAAGTCCCCGGTCAACTAATGAAAAACTGTTTTTT	CSARGSPRSTNEKLFF